This T cell receptor beta chain appears in the sequencing data of a study of CD8+ T cells in alopecia areata. Turning to the study itself: Those treated were given oral tofacitinib at 5 to 10 mg twice daily.

The CDR3 is made up of 13 amino acids. Trimming left V 3 bases short and J 6 bases short, with 11 bases between. Germline assignment: CDR1 SQVTM and CDR2 ANQGSEA. cDNA reverse transcribed from extracted RNA served as the sequencing template. Clones were sequenced by immunoSEQ multiplex PCR, and TCRdb holds only the in-frame ones, with some missing. The data contain around 70,000 clones, 29% of them seen just once; the ten biggest clones take up about 15%. Comment on this clone: No antigen is known for it.

Treatment in this sample: oral pan-JAK inhibitor, 5-10 mg twice daily. Study observations and caveats: Tofacitinib produced a significant decrease in scalp clonality and in expanded CD8+ clones among the top 100. Researchers report lesional scalp, most notably alopecia totalis/universalis, outstripped normal scalp in clonality. Uncertainty remains about how baseline CD8+ expansion links to response, with one nonresponder.

The input for sequencing was CD8+ T cells sorted from blood, taken at week 4, from a patient treated with tofacitinib. The chain recombines TRBV29-1 with TRBJ2-2; D call uncertain. This clonotype originated in a human donor with alopecia areata. The CDR3 here is CSVEKGMSGELFF. CDR3 coding DNA: TGCAGCGTTGAGAAGGGAATGTCCGGGGAGCTGTTTTTT.